A single sample gave rise to the 27 T cell receptor beta chains below, sequenced in a study of glioma-infiltrating T cells after dendritic cell vaccination. Some clones are missing from TCRdb's copy, which holds only in-frame ones; the method was immunoSEQ multiplex PCR. The sample lists about 92,000 clones, 80% to 90% occurring once. Source: blood, taken before dendritic cell vaccination. The receptors shown here come from a human donor with glioblastoma.

CDR3 protein: CASTRGLAGRGTQYF. The CDR3 DNA follows: TGTGCCAGCACCCGAGGACTAGCGGGTCGGGGTACGCAGTATTTT. The gene calls are TRBV6-6 and TRBJ2-3; TRBD2 matches at 11 bases. Germline V gene sequence: CDR1 MNHNY, CDR2 SVGAGI (reference sequence). The V gene end was trimmed by 7 bases and the J gene end by 8 bases; junction bases not matched to a gene: 11. The CDR3 covers 15 residues.

This sequence joins TRBV7-2 and TRBJ2-1; 7 positions match TRBD2. The germline V gene encodes CDR1 SGHTA and CDR2 FQGNSA. The trim removed 5 bases at V and 0 bases at J, leaving 7 bases unmatched. CDR3 length: 16 amino acids. DNA of the CDR3: TGTGCCAGCAGCCCTTTGGGGGGGAGCTCCTACAATGAGCAGTTCTTC. Residues: CASSPLGGSSYNEQFF.

The rearrangement links TRBV27 to TRBJ2-5; 9 nucleotides align to TRBD1. CDR3 length: 15 amino acids. V lost 4 bases and J lost 4; bases outside the gene matches: 7. CDR1 and CDR2 from the germline V gene are MNHEY and SMNVEV (reference sequence). The CDR3, as DNA: TGTGCCAGCAGTTCCGGGACAGGGAGCGCAGAGACCCAGTACTTC. This codes for CASSSGTGSAETQYF.

The chain uses TRBV7-3 and TRBJ2-2; 10 positions match TRBD2. The CDR3 extends over 16 amino acids. Per germline, CDR1 SGHTA and CDR2 FQGTGA. V lost 4 bases and J lost 1; bases outside the gene matches: 3. As DNA, the CDR3 is TGTGCCAGCAGCTCCTCTAGCGGGGGGAACACCGGGGAGCTGTTTTTT. Protein: CASSSSSGGNTGELFF.

The chain combines TRBV2 with TRBJ2-2; 9 positions match TRBD2. With 9 bases clipped from V and 7 bases from J, the junction kept 6 bases outside the gene matches. CDR1 is SNHLY and CDR2 is FYNNEI in the germline V gene. The CDR3 is 13 residues long. The CDR3 spells CASYSGGGGELFF. The CDR3 region has the DNA TGTGCCAGTTATAGCGGGGGAGGCGGGGAGCTGTTTTTT.

The V gene is TRBV7-9, the J gene TRBJ2-1; tentative D call: TRBD1 (6 bases). CDR1 and CDR2 from the germline V gene are SEHNR and FQNEAQ (reference sequence). The CDR3 totals 13 residues. V lost 4 bases and J 14 bases, leaving 18 bases between the germline ends. The CDR3 sequence is CASSSLQGRGEFF. The CDR3 DNA follows: TGTGCCAGCAGCTCCCTTCAGGGGAGAGGGGAGTTCTTC.

The V and J genes are TRBV5-4 and TRBJ2-1; possibly TRBD1 for D (6 bases). Looked up from germline, CDR1 is SGHNT and CDR2 is YYREEE (reference sequence). Trimming took 4 bases from V and 4 from J, leaving 12 bases between them. The CDR3 covers 14 residues. The CDR3 coding sequence is TGTGCCAGCAGCGCCGGGCAGGGGTACAATGAGCAGTTCTTC. Translated, it gives CASSAGQGYNEQFF. The full variable domain, in which reference TRBV5-4 and TRBJ2-1 provide the parts outside the CDR3, is ETGVTQSPTHLIKTRGQQVTLRCSSQSGHNTVSWYQQALGQGPQFIFQYYREEENGRGNFPPRFSGLQFPNYSSELNVNALELDDSALYLCASSAGQGYNEQFFGPGTRLTVL.

This chain links TRBV9 with TRBJ2-7, with D tentatively TRBD2 (6 bases). From germline, CDR1 is SGDLS and CDR2 YYNGEE. CDR3 size: 14 residues. The V end lost 3 bases, the J end lost 1 base, and 11 bases lay between the germline ends. CDR3 bases: TGTGCCAGCAGCGCGAGGGACTTTTCCTACGAGCAGTACTTC. Its protein is CASSARDFSYEQYF.

The chain is built from TRBV5-1 and TRBJ2-7; 8 nucleotides match TRBD2. V dropped 2 bases and J dropped 1; count of bases not matched to a gene: 5. This CDR3 comprises 15 residues. Germline V lookup: CDR1 SGHRS, CDR2 YFSETQ. The CDR3: CASSFVGRASYEQYF. Written as DNA, the CDR3 is TGCGCCAGCAGCTTCGTCGGGAGGGCTTCCTACGAGCAGTACTTC.

CDR3: CASSQDGTVWTEAFF. DNA for the CDR3: TGCGCCAGCAGCCAAGACGGGACAGTGTGGACTGAAGCTTTCTTT. The genes are TRBV4-1 and TRBJ1-1; 7 positions agree with TRBD1. The CDR3 loop spans 15 amino acids. V lost 0 bases to trimming and J lost 5 bases; unmatched junction nucleotides: 6. CDR1 and CDR2 (germline): MGHRA, YSYEKL.

The chain recombines TRBV19 with TRBJ1-2, with D unresolved. From germline, CDR1 is LNHDA and CDR2 SQIVND (reference sequence). With 3 bases removed from V and 3 bases from J, the gap between germline ends came to 11 bases. The length of the CDR3 is 14 residues. This CDR3 reads CASSILSEDYGYTF. DNA for the CDR3: TGTGCCAGTAGTATCCTGTCAGAGGACTATGGCTACACCTTC.

The CDR3, as DNA: TGTGCCAGTAGAATTACCGGGACAGGAGGGCCCGCAGCTTTCTTT. It specifies CASRITGTGGPAAFF. V usage is TRBV19 and J usage is TRBJ1-1, with 8 positions matching TRBD1. Trimming took 6 bases from V and 10 from J; bases not matched to a gene: 16. CDR3 length: 15 amino acids. CDR1 is LNHDA, CDR2 SQIVND, per germline (reference sequence).

This clone was detected once. This chain connects TRBV4-1 to TRBJ2-1; 10 bases agree with TRBD2. The CDR3 has 15 amino acids. The J segment lost 7 bases and the V segment lost 1 base, leaving 4 bases of the junction unmatched. Looked up from germline, CDR1 is MGHRA and CDR2 is YSYEKL. CDR3 protein: CASSQGAGGPNEQFF. The CDR3 region has the DNA TGCGCCAGCAGCCAAGGAGCGGGAGGGCCAAATGAGCAGTTCTTC.

The V and J genes are TRBV9 and TRBJ2-1, with TRBD2 matching 10 bases. V trimming: 0 bases; J trimming: 2 bases; junction bases outside the gene matches: 2. The CDR3 sequence is 16 residues long. Germline V gene lookup returns CDR1 SGDLS and CDR2 YYNGEE. The CDR3 DNA reads TGTGCCAGCAGCGTAGAACTAGCGGGGACCTACAATGAGCAGTTCTTC. It codes for CASSVELAGTYNEQFF.

In this sample, this clone turned up a few times. CDR3 loop: CSVEDASLGYTF. The CDR3 DNA is TGCAGCGTTGAAGATGCGAGCCTAGGCTACACCTTC. J is TRBJ1-2 and V is TRBV29-1; D gene uncertain. The V end was cut by 0 bases, the J end by 8 bases, with 10 bases between. Per the germline V gene, CDR1 is SQVTM and CDR2 is ANQGSEA. The CDR3 is made up of 12 amino acids. The full variable domain, in which reference TRBV29-1 and TRBJ1-2 provide the parts outside the CDR3, is SAVISQKPSRDICQRGTSLTIQCQVDSQVTMMFWYRQQPGQSLTLIATANQGSEATYESGFVIDKFPISRPNLTFSTLTVSNMSPEDSSIYLCSVEDASLGYTFGSGTRLTVV.

This chain joins TRBV9 and TRBJ2-2; D not resolved. Trimming shortened V by 4 bases and J by 0 bases, and 10 bases separated the two germline ends. The CDR3 runs to 15 residues. The germline V gene has CDR1 SGDLS and CDR2 YYNGEE. CDR3 protein: CASSPTTSNTGELFF. DNA of the CDR3: TGTGCCAGCAGCCCAACCACTTCGAACACCGGGGAGCTGTTTTTT.

J is TRBJ1-1 and V is TRBV4-3; 9 bases map to TRBD1. Germline CDR1 is LGHNA and CDR2 is YSLEER. The CDR3 consists of 17 residues. Germline trimming cut 5 bases from V and 5 bases from J; bases unmatched to any gene: 15. The DNA for the CDR3 is TGCGCCAGCAGCTACTCCGGGGACAGGGAGTTTTCAACTGAAGCTTTCTTT. Residues: CASSYSGDREFSTEAFF.

The chain combines TRBV2 with TRBJ1-2; D is possibly TRBD1 (5 bases). V dropped 6 bases and J dropped 10 bases, with 21 bases sitting between them. From germline, CDR1 is SNHLY and CDR2 FYNNEI. The CDR3 sequence is 14 residues long. CDR3 residues: CASRTEIWEGNYTF. In DNA, the CDR3 is TGTGCCAGCAGGACGGAAATCTGGGAGGGGAACTACACCTTC.

This chain uses TRBV19 with TRBJ2-7; 7 nucleotides match TRBD2. The germline V gene has CDR1 LNHDA and CDR2 SQIVND (reference sequence). CDR3 length: 15 amino acids. V lost 5 bases, J lost 0 bases, and 7 bases stayed unmatched. The CDR3 DNA is TGTGCCAGTAGTTGGGACTACCTGAACTCCTACGAGCAGTACTTC. Translating it yields CASSWDYLNSYEQYF.

V is TRBV5-4 and J is TRBJ2-1; 11 bases are shared with TRBD2. Germline CDR1 SGHNT, CDR2 YYREEE (reference sequence). The junction had 3 bases not matched to a gene; V was cut back by 3 bases and J by 4 bases. The CDR3 has 15 amino acids. CDR3 amino acids: CASSSGTSGYNEQFF. In DNA form, the CDR3 reads TGTGCCAGCAGCTCGGGGACTAGCGGTTACAATGAGCAGTTCTTC.

This clone was found once. The J gene is TRBJ2-1, the V gene TRBV11-1; D is possibly TRBD1 (5 bases). The V end lost 1 base, the J end lost 6 bases, and 13 bases lay between the germline ends. CDR1 SGHAT and CDR2 FQDESV come from the germline V gene (reference sequence). The CDR3 has 15 amino acids. CDR3 residues: CASSLVGQGFNEQFF. CDR3 in DNA: TGTGCCAGCAGCTTAGTTGGGCAGGGTTTCAATGAGCAGTTCTTC.

The chain recombines TRBV4-1 with TRBJ1-5; D is perhaps TRBD1 (5 bases). The length of the CDR3 is 15 residues. In germline, CDR1 is MGHRA, CDR2 YSYEKL. V was pared by 0 bases and J by 3 bases, with 9 bases between. This chain's CDR3 is CASSQEGRDNQPQHF. CDR3 in DNA: TGCGCCAGCAGCCAAGAGGGCAGGGACAATCAGCCCCAGCATTTT.

The sample holds a few counts of this clone. The genes are TRBV4-1 and TRBJ1-4; D not certain. Germline V gives CDR1 MGHRA, CDR2 YSYEKL. The CDR3 has 18 amino acids. V was pared by 0 bases and J by 0 bases, with 14 bases between. The DNA for the CDR3 is TGCGCCAGCAGCCAAGATATCTCACAGTGGACAACTAATGAAAAACTGTTTTTT. It codes for CASSQDISQWTTNEKLFF.

V usage is TRBV27 and J usage is TRBJ2-2, with 8 bases fitting TRBD1. V lost 3 bases, J lost 8 bases, and 5 bases stayed unmatched. The length of the CDR3 is 14 residues. Germline V gene data show CDR1 as MNHEY and CDR2 as SMNVEV (reference sequence). The CDR3 loop reads CASSFRGLVGELFF. CDR3 DNA: TGTGCCAGCAGTTTCAGGGGGCTTGTAGGGGAGCTGTTTTTT.

V usage is TRBV2 and J usage is TRBJ2-5; no firm D call. V was trimmed by 8 bases and J by 5 bases, leaving 12 bases between them. The CDR3 is made up of 12 amino acids. The germline gives CDR1 SNHLY, CDR2 FYNNEI. CDR3 bases: TGTGCCAGCGGTAGAGTAGAGGAGACCCAGTACTTC. This sequence encodes CASGRVEETQYF. Variable domain in full (rest from reference TRBV2 and TRBJ2-5): EPEVTQTPSHQVTQMGQEVILRCVPISNHLYFYWYRQILGQKVEFLVSFYNNEISEKSEIFDDQFSVERPDGSNFTLKIRSTKLEDSAMYFCASGRVEETQYFGPGTRLLVL.

The chain recombines TRBV7-3 with TRBJ2-7; 8 bases are shared with TRBD2. The CDR3 runs 15 residues. Per germline, CDR1 SGHTA and CDR2 FQGTGA. Unmatched junction bases numbered 8, after V lost 5 bases and J lost 2 bases. The DNA for the CDR3 is TGTGCCAGCAGCACCTACCTAGCGGGCCCCTACGAGCAGTACTTC. This codes for CASSTYLAGPYEQYF.

In this sample, this clone turned up once. This chain connects TRBV5-1 to TRBJ1-2; weak D call: TRBD1 (6 bases). V shed 2 bases and J shed 7 bases, with 15 bases lying between them. Looked up from germline, CDR1 is SGHRS and CDR2 is YFSETQ. This CDR3 spans 14 amino acids. CDR3 sequence (DNA): TGCGCCAGCAGCTTTCAATCGACAGGAAGTGGCTACACCTTC. It yields the protein CASSFQSTGSGYTF.